This is a list of T cell receptor beta chains from one sample in a study of cytomegalovirus exposure and HLA in healthy donors. TCRdb's copy holds only in-frame clones and misses some; the assay was immunoSEQ multiplex PCR. The sample includes about 120,000 clones, 70% to 85% of them seen just once. The sequencing input was PBMCs. These receptors were collected from a human donor in good health. CDR3s include the opening cysteine and the closing phenylalanine or tryptophan. Fields, in order: D gene, clone size, V gene, J gene, CDR3 DNA, CDR3 protein. D genes are given only for firm matches. A row's size may be missing; if present it is once, few, many or a size class.

D: NA
size: NA
V: TRBV29-1
J: TRBJ1-1
DNA: TGCAGCGTTGGGGGCCTTGAAGCTTTCTTT
CDR3: CSVGGLEAFF

D: TRBD1
size: NA
V: TRBV28
J: TRBJ2-1
DNA: TGTGCCAGCAGTTTACAAGGGGGCGAGCAGTTCTTC
CDR3: CASSLQGGEQFF

D: NA
size: NA
V: TRBV7-8
J: TRBJ2-6
DNA: TGTGCCAGCAGCACCTACAGGGCTGGGGCCAACGGCCTGACTTTC
CDR3: CASSTYRAGANGLTF

D: TRBD1
size: NA
V: TRBV27
J: TRBJ1-1
DNA: TGTGCCAGCAGTTGGGACAGGCAGAACACTGAAGCTTTCTTT
CDR3: CASSWDRQNTEAFF

D: TRBD2
size: NA
V: TRBV7-2
J: TRBJ2-1
DNA: TGTGCCAGCAGCTTGGGGGGCAGCGGGAGTCCGATCTTCTTC
CDR3: CASSLGGSGSPIFF

D: TRBD1
size: NA
V: TRBV9
J: TRBJ2-5
DNA: TGTGCCAGCAGCGTAGGAGGGACAGAAGAGACCCAGTACTTC
CDR3: CASSVGGTEETQYF

D: NA
size: NA
V: TRBV19
J: TRBJ2-7
DNA: TGTGCCAGTAGTATTGGGGTCGGGAGCTCTTCCTACGAGCAGTACTTC
CDR3: CASSIGVGSSSYEQYF

D: NA
size: NA
V: TRBV6-5
J: TRBJ2-2
DNA: TGTGCCAGCAGTTTTTTTGGGGGGAAGACCGGGGAGCTGTTTTTT
CDR3: CASSFFGGKTGELFF

D: TRBD1
size: few
V: TRBV7-9
J: TRBJ2-5
DNA: TGTGCCAGCAGCTTTGGGACAGGGGGACGGGAGACCCAGTACTTC
CDR3: CASSFGTGGRETQYF

D: TRBD1
size: NA
V: TRBV11-2
J: TRBJ2-5
DNA: TGTGCCAGCAGCTTAGATCTGAGGGGGCCACAGACCCAGTACTTC
CDR3: CASSLDLRGPQTQYF

D: NA
size: NA
V: TRBV6-6
J: TRBJ1-2
DNA: TGTGCCAGCAACGGAGGCGCCCAAGGCTACACCTTC
CDR3: CASNGGAQGYTF

D: NA
size: NA
V: TRBV5-1
J: TRBJ2-5
DNA: TGCGCCAGCAGCTTGGGACAGCTGGTCGGAGAGACCCAGTACTTC
CDR3: CASSLGQLVGETQYF

D: NA
size: few
V: TRBV11-3
J: TRBJ2-6
DNA: TGTGCCAGCAGCTTAGGAGGGAGTGGACAGACAGCTGGGGCCAACGTCCTGACTTTC
CDR3: CASSLGGSGQTAGANVLTF

D: NA
size: once
V: TRBV5-1
J: TRBJ1-1
DNA: TGCGCCAGCAGCTTGAGGCAGGGGTATGGAGGCACTGAAGCTTTCTTT
CDR3: CASSLRQGYGGTEAFF

D: TRBD1
size: NA
V: TRBV11-2
J: TRBJ1-3
DNA: TGTGCCAGCAGCGGGGGACAGGGCCCGGAGTGGGGAGGAAACACCATATATTTT
CDR3: CASSGGQGPEWGGNTIYF

D: TRBD2
size: few
V: TRBV4-1
J: TRBJ2-3
DNA: TGCGCCAGCAGCCCGGGTGGGGGGGTAGCGGGAGAGTCAGATACGCAGTATTTT
CDR3: CASSPGGGVAGESDTQYF

D: NA
size: NA
V: TRBV19
J: TRBJ1-1
DNA: TGTGCCGCCTCAGGGGCATTGAACACTGAAGCTTTCTTT
CDR3: CAASGALNTEAFF

D: TRBD1
size: NA
V: TRBV4-1
J: TRBJ1-1
DNA: TGCGCCAGCAGCCAAGGGGACAGCCGACTTGAAGCTTTCTTT
CDR3: CASSQGDSRLEAFF

D: TRBD1
size: NA
V: TRBV15
J: TRBJ1-4
DNA: TGTGCCACCAGCAGGGGGACAGGGGATAATGAAAAACTGTTTTTT
CDR3: CATSRGTGDNEKLFF

D: TRBD2
size: NA
V: TRBV19
J: TRBJ2-1
DNA: TGTGCCAGTAGCAGGACTAGCGGGCTCTACAATGAGCAGTTCTTC
CDR3: CASSRTSGLYNEQFF

D: TRBD2
size: few
V: TRBV28
J: TRBJ2-2
DNA: TGTGCCAGTAGCACGGGAGGCGCGAACACCGGGGAGCTGTTTTTT
CDR3: CASSTGGANTGELFF

D: NA
size: few
V: TRBV18
J: TRBJ1-1
DNA: TGTGCCAGCTCGGCAGGGGTGACTGAAGCTTTCTTT
CDR3: CASSAGVTEAFF

D: NA
size: NA
V: TRBV18
J: TRBJ2-7
DNA: TGTGCCAGCTCACCACGGACAGATACCTACGAGCAGTACTTC
CDR3: CASSPRTDTYEQYF

D: TRBD1
size: few
V: TRBV2
J: TRBJ1-3
DNA: TGTGCCAGCAGTGCACAGGGGAGCTCTGGAAACACCATATATTTT
CDR3: CASSAQGSSGNTIYF

D: TRBD2
size: NA
V: TRBV7-9
J: TRBJ2-7
DNA: TGTGCCAGCAGCTTAGGTTCCGGACTAGACCGCGAGCAGTACTTC
CDR3: CASSLGSGLDREQYF

D: TRBD2
size: NA
V: TRBV7-2
J: TRBJ2-7
DNA: TGTGCCAGCACCAGGGGGAGCGGGAGGAGGTACGAGCAGTACTTC
CDR3: CASTRGSGRRYEQYF

D: NA
size: NA
V: TRBV20-1
J: TRBJ2-5
DNA: TGCAGTGCCCTACGGGAGACCCAGTACTTC
CDR3: CSALRETQYF

D: TRBD1
size: NA
V: TRBV11-2
J: TRBJ1-2
DNA: TGTGCCAGCAGCTTGGAGGGGGCGAGCTATGGCTACACCTTC
CDR3: CASSLEGASYGYTF

D: TRBD2
size: NA
V: TRBV11-3
J: TRBJ2-7
DNA: TGTGCCAGCAGCTTAGTCGGTAGCGGGGAATACGAGCAGTACTTC
CDR3: CASSLVGSGEYEQYF

D: NA
size: NA
V: TRBV1
J: TRBJ2-1
DNA: TGCACCAGCAGCCACCGGACTAGCGGGCTCAATGAGCAGTTCTTC
CDR3: CTSSHRTSGLNEQFF

D: TRBD2
size: NA
V: TRBV27
J: TRBJ2-1
DNA: TGTGCCAGCAGTTTAGGACTAGCGGGATTAGAGCAGTTCTTC
CDR3: CASSLGLAGLEQFF

D: NA
size: few
V: TRBV28
J: TRBJ2-7
DNA: TGTGCCAGCAGTCAACAGGTCTACGAGCAGTACTTC
CDR3: CASSQQVYEQYF

D: NA
size: NA
V: TRBV18
J: TRBJ2-6
DNA: TGTGCCAGCTCACCACTAGGCAGGGGCATCTCTGGGGCCAACGTCCTGACTTTC
CDR3: CASSPLGRGISGANVLTF

D: NA
size: NA
V: TRBV7-9
J: TRBJ1-3
DNA: TGTGCCAGCAGCTTAACCGCGGGAAACACCACATATTTT
CDR3: CASSLTAGNTTYF

D: NA
size: NA
V: TRBV5-1
J: TRBJ2-5
DNA: TGCGCCAGCAGCTTGGGGCGGCAAGAGACCCAGTACTTC
CDR3: CASSLGRQETQYF

D: NA
size: NA
V: TRBV2
J: TRBJ2-6
DNA: TGTGCCAGCAGTGAAACGAGGGGGGCCAACGTCCTGACTTTC
CDR3: CASSETRGANVLTF

D: TRBD2
size: NA
V: TRBV28
J: TRBJ2-1
DNA: TGTGCCAGCAGTTTAGGGACTAGCGGACCCAATGAGCAGTTCTTC
CDR3: CASSLGTSGPNEQFF

D: TRBD1
size: NA
V: TRBV19
J: TRBJ2-2
DNA: TGTGCCAGTAGTAGGACAGGGTTGGGCGGGGAGCTGTTTTTT
CDR3: CASSRTGLGGELFF

D: NA
size: few
V: TRBV7-3
J: TRBJ2-1
DNA: TGTGCCAGCAGCTTTACGGGTTACAATGAGCAGTTCTTC
CDR3: CASSFTGYNEQFF